This TCR beta chain was found in a study of PD-L1 blockade in urothelial cancer. The time point is: pretreatment peripheral blood. Assay: immunoSEQ multiplex PCR; the TCRdb copy retains only in-frame clones and omits some. Of 40,000 to 60,000 clones listed, less than 85% are singletons. This TCR was sampled from an older man with urothelial cancer. The specimen was PBMCs, collected around atezolizumab (anti-PD-L1) treatment.

Written as DNA, the CDR3 is TGCAGCGTTAAGGGGGGGGCTATTCCGGGGCGCACAGATACGCAGTATTTT. This translates into CSVKGGAIPGRTDTQYF. This sequence joins TRBV29-1 and TRBJ2-3, with D perhaps matching TRBD2 (7 bases). CDR3 size: 17 residues. V was trimmed by 5 bases and J by 1 base, leaving 22 bases between them. Germline V lookup: CDR1 SQVTM, CDR2 ANQGSEA.